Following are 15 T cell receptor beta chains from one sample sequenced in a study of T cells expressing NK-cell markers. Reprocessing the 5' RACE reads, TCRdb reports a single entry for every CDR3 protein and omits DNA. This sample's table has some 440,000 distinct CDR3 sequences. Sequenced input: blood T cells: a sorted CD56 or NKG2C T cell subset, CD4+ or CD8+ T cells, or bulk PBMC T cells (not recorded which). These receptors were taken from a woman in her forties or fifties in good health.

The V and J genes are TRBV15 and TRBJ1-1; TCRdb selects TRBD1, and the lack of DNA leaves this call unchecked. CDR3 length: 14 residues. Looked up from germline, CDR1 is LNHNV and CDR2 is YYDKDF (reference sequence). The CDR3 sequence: CATSSRQTNTEAFF.

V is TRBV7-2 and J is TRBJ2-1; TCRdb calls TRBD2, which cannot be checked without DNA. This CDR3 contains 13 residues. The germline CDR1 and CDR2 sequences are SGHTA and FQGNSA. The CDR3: CASSSLLVGEQFF.

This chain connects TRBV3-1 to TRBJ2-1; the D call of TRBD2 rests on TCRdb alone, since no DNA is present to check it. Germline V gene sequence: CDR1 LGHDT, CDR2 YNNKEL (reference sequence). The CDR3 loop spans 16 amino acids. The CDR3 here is CASNVGGGVVDNEQFF.

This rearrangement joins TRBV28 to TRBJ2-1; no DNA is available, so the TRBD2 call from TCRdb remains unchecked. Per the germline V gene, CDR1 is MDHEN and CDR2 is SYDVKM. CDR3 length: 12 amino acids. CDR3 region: CATRGDFDEQFF.

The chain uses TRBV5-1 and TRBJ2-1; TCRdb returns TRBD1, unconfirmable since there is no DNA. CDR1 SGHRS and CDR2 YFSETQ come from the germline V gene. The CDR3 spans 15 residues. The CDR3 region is CASSNRDRGVNEQFF.

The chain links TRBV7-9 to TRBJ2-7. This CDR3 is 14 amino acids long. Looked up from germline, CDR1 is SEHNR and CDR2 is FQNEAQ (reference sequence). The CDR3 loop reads CASSLAGSPNEQYF.

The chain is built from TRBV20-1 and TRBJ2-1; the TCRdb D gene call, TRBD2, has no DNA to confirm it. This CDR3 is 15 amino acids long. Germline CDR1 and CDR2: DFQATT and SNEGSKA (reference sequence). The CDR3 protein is CSARPGLRVVNEQFF.

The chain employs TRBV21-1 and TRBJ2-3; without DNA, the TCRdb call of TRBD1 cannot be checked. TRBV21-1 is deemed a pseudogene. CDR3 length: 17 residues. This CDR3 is CASSSEPGTWGTDTQYF.

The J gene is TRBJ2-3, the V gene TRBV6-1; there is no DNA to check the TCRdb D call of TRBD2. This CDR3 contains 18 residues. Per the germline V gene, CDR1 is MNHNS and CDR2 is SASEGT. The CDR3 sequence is CASSPTSSLGTTTDTQYF.

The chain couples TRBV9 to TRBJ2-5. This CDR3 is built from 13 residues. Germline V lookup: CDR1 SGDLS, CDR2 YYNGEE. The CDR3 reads CASSDGVLETQYF. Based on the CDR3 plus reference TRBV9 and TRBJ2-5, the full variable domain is DSGVTQTPKHLITATGQRVTLRCSPRSGDLSVYWYQQSLDQGLQFLIQYYNGEERAKGNILERFSAQQFPDLHSELNLSSLELGDSALYFCASSDGVLETQYFGPGTRLLVL.

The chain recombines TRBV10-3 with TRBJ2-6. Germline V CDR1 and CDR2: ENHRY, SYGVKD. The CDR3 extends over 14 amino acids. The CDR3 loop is CAISPSSGANVLTF.

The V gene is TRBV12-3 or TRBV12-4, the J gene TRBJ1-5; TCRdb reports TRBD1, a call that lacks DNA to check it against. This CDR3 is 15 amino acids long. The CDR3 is CASSLAGGNNQPQHF.

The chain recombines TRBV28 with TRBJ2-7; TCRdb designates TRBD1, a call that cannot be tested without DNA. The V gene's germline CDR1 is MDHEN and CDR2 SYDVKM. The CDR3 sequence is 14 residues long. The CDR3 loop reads CASRRTGGGYEQYF. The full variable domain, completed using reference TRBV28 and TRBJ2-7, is DVKVTQSSRYLVKRTGEKVFLECVQDMDHENMFWYRQDPGLGLRLIYFSYDVKMKEKGDIPEGYSVSREKKERFSLILESASTNQTSMYLCASRRTGGGYEQYFGPGTRLTVT.

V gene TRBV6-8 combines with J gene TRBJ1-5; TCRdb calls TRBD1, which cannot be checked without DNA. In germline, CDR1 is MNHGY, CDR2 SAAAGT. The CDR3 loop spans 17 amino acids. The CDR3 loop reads CASSYSRIRAGDQPQHF.

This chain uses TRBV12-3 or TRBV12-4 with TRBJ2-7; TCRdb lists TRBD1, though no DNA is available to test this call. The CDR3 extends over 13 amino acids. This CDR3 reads CASSLGQAFEQYF.